This T cell receptor (beta chain) was retrieved from a study of T-cell reconstitution after alpha-beta-depleted transplantation in children. In its sample, this clonotype was seen many times. Its cognate antigen is unknown. Unique molecular identifiers featured in how the TCRbeta library was prepared. TCRdb recomputed calls from the PCR reads with MiXCR, one row per CDR3 protein. The sample shows about 160,000 distinct CDR3 sequences, roughly 10% of them seen only once. Germline V CDR1 and CDR2: DFQATT, SNEGSKA (reference sequence). This CDR3 has 13 amino acids. The V gene lost 1 base and the J gene lost 5 bases, with 11 bases spanning the gap. General study findings and limits: Newly made T cells mostly supplied T-cell counts and diversity one year after transplant.

Sequenced here: PBMCs, sampled before TCRalphabeta/CD19-depleted stem cell transplant. The genes are TRBV20-1 and TRBJ2-5, with a weak D call TRBD2 (6 bases). This TCR was sampled from a boy aged 2-9 years with acute myeloid leukemia, due to receive a stem cell transplant. The CDR3 is CSARGRDGETQYF. The CDR3 region has the DNA TGCAGTGCTAGAGGGCGGGACGGGGAGACCCAGTACTTC.